The 23 T cell receptor beta chains below were found in one sample sequenced in a study of shared clonotypes between healthy human individuals. In the naive CD8 group, cells lacked CD45RO and were positively selected for CCR7, so terminally differentiated effector memory CD45RA+ cells were left out. Profiling relied on immunoSEQ multiplex PCR, and the TCRdb table lists in-frame clones only, not all of them. The repertoire holds around 2,000,000 clones, with approximately 94% as singletons. Sequenced material: naive CD8+ T cells from PBMCs. These receptors all come from a man younger than 35 in good health. Some clones in this sample may be carry-over from other donors' samples.

The chain joins TRBV13 to TRBJ1-3; maybe TRBD1 (5 bases). The V gene's germline CDR1 is PRHDT and CDR2 FYEKMQ (reference sequence). The V gene lost 0 bases and the J gene lost 0 bases, with 15 bases spanning the gap. The CDR3 totals 18 residues. CDR3 bases: TGTGCCAGCAGCTTAGGAAGCCCAGGGACCGACTCTGGAAACACCATATATTTT. This sequence encodes CASSLGSPGTDSGNTIYF.

The V gene is TRBV19, the J gene TRBJ2-7; 7 bases map to TRBD1. The junction had 4 bases not matched to a gene; V was cut back by 5 bases and J by 0 bases. Germline lookup yields CDR1 LNHDA and CDR2 SQIVND (reference sequence). This CDR3 has 14 residues. CDR3 in amino acids: CASSGRTGSYEQYF. The CDR3 DNA reads as TGTGCCAGTAGTGGACGGACAGGCTCCTACGAGCAGTACTTC. Combining the CDR3 with reference TRBV19 and TRBJ2-7 gives the whole variable domain DGGITQSPKYLFRKEGQNVTLSCEQNLNHDAMYWYRQDPGQGLRLIYYSQIVNDFQKGDIAEGYSVSREKKESFPLTVTSAQKNPTAFYLCASSGRTGSYEQYFGPGTRLTVT.

Here the CDR3 DNA reads TGTGCCAGCAGCTCGGGCCTCCAGGTGGGAAAACTGTTTTTT. Translated: CASSSGLQVGKLFF. The chain couples TRBV5-8 to TRBJ1-4; no clear D gene. The CDR3 has 14 amino acids. Germline CDR1 is SGHTS and CDR2 is YDEGEE. V dropped 3 bases and J dropped 10 bases, with 16 bases sitting between them.

The chain is built from TRBV4-3 and TRBJ1-6, with TRBD1 matching over 9 bases. Germline V gene data show CDR1 as LGHNA and CDR2 as YSLEER. The CDR3 is 15 amino acids. Unmatched junction bases numbered 0, after V lost 1 base and J lost 5 bases. CDR3 DNA sequence: TGCGCCAGCAGCCAAGGGACAGGGGATAATTCACCCCTCCACTTT. Amino acids: CASSQGTGDNSPLHF.

V is TRBV9 and J is TRBJ2-5; D not resolved. Germline V gene data show CDR1 as SGDLS and CDR2 as YYNGEE. CDR3 length equals 14 residues. Trimming stripped 4 bases from V and 1 base from J, with 11 bases between. CDR3: CASSSRTTQETQYF. In nucleotides, the CDR3 is TGTGCCAGCAGCTCTCGGACGACCCAAGAGACCCAGTACTTC.

The V gene is TRBV27, the J gene TRBJ2-7; 9 bases align to TRBD2. Per the germline V gene, CDR1 is MNHEY and CDR2 is SMNVEV (reference sequence). With V trimmed by 4 bases and J by 7 bases, 11 bases remained unmatched. The CDR3 totals 15 residues. The CDR3 sequence is CASSSGGRAYREQYF. The CDR3 bases are TGTGCCAGCAGTTCTGGCGGGAGGGCCTATAGGGAGCAGTACTTC.

The chain uses TRBV27 and TRBJ2-6; D may match TRBD1 or TRBD2 (6 bases each). Germline-derived CDR1 and CDR2 are MNHEY and SMNVEV (reference sequence). The V gene lost 2 bases and the J gene lost 4 bases, with 18 bases spanning the gap. The CDR3 totals 18 residues. The CDR3 coding sequence is TGTGCCAGCAGTTTAGGGGCCCGGGGGCCGACCGGGGCCAACGTCCTGACTTTC. Translation gives CASSLGARGPTGANVLTF.

This rearrangement joins TRBV5-1 to TRBJ2-7; D might be TRBD2 (7 bases). Germline V lookup: CDR1 SGHRS, CDR2 YFSETQ. Trimming took off 0 bases at V and 5 bases at J, with 12 bases between the two ends. The CDR3 has 14 residues. The CDR3 reads CASSLGAGANEQYF. The CDR3 nucleotides are TGCGCCAGCAGCTTGGGGGCGGGGGCGAACGAGCAGTACTTC.

The chain employs TRBV5-5 and TRBJ2-5; D unclear. Trimming removed 0 bases at V and 2 bases at J, with 8 bases between. CDR1 and CDR2 (germline): SGHKS, YYEKEE (reference sequence). The CDR3 sequence is 14 residues long. The CDR3 loop is CASSLVVGQETQYF. The CDR3 nucleotides read TGTGCCAGCAGCTTGGTGGTGGGGCAAGAGACCCAGTACTTC. Looking up the rest from reference TRBV5-5 and TRBJ2-5 gives the full variable domain: DAGVTQSPTHLIKTRGQQVTLRCSPISGHKSVSWYQQVLGQGPQFIFQYYEKEERGRGNFPDRFSARQFPNYSSELNVNALLLGDSALYLCASSLVVGQETQYFGPGTRLLVL.

The CDR3 DNA is TGTGCCAGTAGTATTGCGGACAGGTCCTATGGCTACACCTTC. Its translation: CASSIADRSYGYTF. The J gene is TRBJ1-2, the V gene TRBV19, with 7 bases aligning to TRBD1. The V gene end was trimmed by 3 bases and the J gene end by 4 bases; junction bases not matched to a gene: 5. CDR1 is LNHDA and CDR2 is SQIVND in the germline V gene (reference sequence). There are 14 residues in the CDR3.

The J gene is TRBJ2-1, the V gene TRBV5-1; D uncertain. The CDR3 length is 12 residues. Germline V gene lookup returns CDR1 SGHRS and CDR2 YFSETQ. V was trimmed by 2 bases and J by 9 bases, leaving 9 bases between them. The DNA of the CDR3 is TGCGCCAGCAGCTTTTCGAGAGCTGAGCAGTTCTTC. Translated: CASSFSRAEQFF.

The chain uses TRBV2 and TRBJ2-4, with 12 bases aligning to TRBD1. V dropped 6 bases and J dropped 9; count of bases not matched to a gene: 15. Germline V lookup: CDR1 SNHLY, CDR2 FYNNEI. The CDR3 sequence is 17 residues long. The CDR3 sequence is CASSGAGDRGPLGIQYF. CDR3 nucleotides: TGTGCCAGCAGCGGCGCGGGGGACAGGGGGCCCTTAGGCATTCAGTACTTC.

V is TRBV2 and J is TRBJ1-1; TRBD1 agrees at 7 bases. V lost 4 bases and J lost 7; bases outside the gene matches: 9. CDR3 length: 14 residues. Germline V gene sequence: CDR1 SNHLY, CDR2 FYNNEI. The CDR3, as DNA: TGTGCCAGCAGTGGTCCAGGGGGGGACCGTGAAGCTTTCTTT. This codes for CASSGPGGDREAFF.

The rearrangement uses TRBV13 and TRBJ2-7; 10 bases line up with TRBD1. This CDR3 comprises 14 residues. The ends lost 4 bases at V and 5 bases at J; junction bases unmatched: 5. Per the germline V gene, CDR1 is PRHDT and CDR2 is FYEKMQ (reference sequence). For the CDR3, the DNA is TGTGCCAGCAGCTCGACCGGGACAGGGGACGAGCAGTACTTC. Amino acids: CASSSTGTGDEQYF. Together with reference TRBV13 and TRBJ2-7, the CDR3 gives the full variable domain: AAGVIQSPRHLIKEKRETATLKCYPIPRHDTVYWYQQGPGQDPQFLISFYEKMQSDKGSIPDRFSAQQFSDYHSELNMSSLELGDSALYFCASSSTGTGDEQYFGPGTRLTVT.

The rearrangement links TRBV28 to TRBJ1-3, with TRBD1 as a possible D gene (5 bases). The CDR3 loop spans 16 amino acids. CDR1 and CDR2 from the germline V gene are MDHEN and SYDVKM. V dropped 3 bases and J dropped 0 bases, with 12 bases sitting between them. The CDR3 DNA reads TGTGCCAGCAGTTTTCTGGCAGGGAGCTCTGGAAACACCATATATTTT. Its protein product is CASSFLAGSSGNTIYF.

V and J are TRBV7-8 and TRBJ1-2; D is perhaps TRBD1 (6 bases). Germline CDR1 is SGHVS and CDR2 is FQNEAQ. This CDR3 has 15 amino acids. Trimming left V 5 bases short and J 5 bases short, with 18 bases between. In DNA, the CDR3 is TGTGCCAGCAGCCCCCGGGGGCCTCCTGGGTATGGCTACACCTTC. It codes for CASSPRGPPGYGYTF.

Worth noting for this clone: Other DNA sequences from this sample encode an identical CDR3 as well. The chain is built from TRBV5-1 and TRBJ2-1; D is perhaps TRBD2 (6 bases). V lost 4 bases and J lost 6, with 11 bases in between. This CDR3 has 13 residues. Germline-derived CDR1 and CDR2 are SGHRS and YFSETQ. The CDR3 loop reads CASSPARGNEQFF. For the CDR3, the DNA is TGCGCCAGCAGCCCAGCGCGGGGCAATGAGCAGTTCTTC.

This clone was observed once. The chain joins TRBV7-2 to TRBJ2-7, with TRBD2 identical over 7 bases. Germline V gene sequence: CDR1 SGHTA, CDR2 FQGNSA. CDR3 length: 14 amino acids. The junction had 15 bases not matched to a gene; V was cut back by 9 bases and J by 7 bases. This CDR3 is CASRGGAAPLEQYF. CDR3 sequence (DNA): TGTGCCAGTCGGGGAGGGGCAGCCCCCTTGGAGCAGTACTTC.

This chain connects TRBV27 to TRBJ1-3; tentative D call: TRBD1 (6 bases). Germline CDR1 MNHEY, CDR2 SMNVEV (reference sequence). CDR3 length: 16 amino acids. V was cut by 6 bases and J by 0 bases, with 15 bases left in between. The CDR3 sequence: CASRQGTTSSGNTIYF. Here the CDR3 DNA reads TGTGCCAGCAGACAAGGGACAACCAGCTCTGGAAACACCATATATTTT.

This rearrangement joins TRBV7-9 to TRBJ2-7; D might be TRBD2 (5 bases). The germline V and J ends were trimmed by 3 bases and 5 bases, with 14 bases remaining between them. CDR1 is SEHNR, CDR2 FQNEAQ, per germline (reference sequence). There are 14 residues in the CDR3. The DNA for the CDR3 is TGTGCCAGCAGCTTTTCCGGGTTCGGGGACGAGCAGTACTTC. Its translation: CASSFSGFGDEQYF.

In its sample, this clone was seen once. This chain joins TRBV19 and TRBJ1-1; no reliable D call. Trimming removed 0 bases from V and 4 bases from J, with 9 bases in between. Germline values: CDR1 LNHDA, CDR2 SQIVND (reference sequence). The CDR3 covers 14 residues. The CDR3 reads CASSIEGIFTEAFF. CDR3 nucleotides: TGTGCCAGTAGTATAGAAGGCATCTTCACTGAAGCTTTCTTT.

The rearrangement uses TRBV19 and TRBJ2-7; TRBD2 might be the D (6 bases). The germline gives CDR1 LNHDA, CDR2 SQIVND (reference sequence). This CDR3 has 12 residues. The CDR3 is CSGERATYEQYF. The CDR3 DNA is TGTAGTGGAGAGCGGGCCACCTACGAGCAGTACTTC. Combining the CDR3 with reference TRBV19 and TRBJ2-7 gives the whole variable domain DGGITQSPKYLFRKEGQNVTLSCEQNLNHDAMYWYRQDPGQGLRLIYYSQIVNDFQKGDIAEGYSVSREKKESFPLTVTSAQKNPTAFYLCSGERATYEQYFGPGTRLTVT.

V is TRBV28 and J is TRBJ2-7, with TRBD1 identical over 8 bases. The CDR3 spans 14 residues. The germline V gene has CDR1 MDHEN and CDR2 SYDVKM. After removal of 2 bases from V and 3 bases from J, the junction contained 3 bases not matched to a gene. The CDR3 DNA follows: TGTGCCAGCAGTTTACAGGGACAGGACTACGAGCAGTACTTC. Its protein product is CASSLQGQDYEQYF. The full variable domain, in which reference TRBV28 and TRBJ2-7 provide the parts outside the CDR3, is DVKVTQSSRYLVKRTGEKVFLECVQDMDHENMFWYRQDPGLGLRLIYFSYDVKMKEKGDIPEGYSVSREKKERFSLILESASTNQTSMYLCASSLQGQDYEQYFGPGTRLTVT.